This record concerns one T cell receptor beta chain sequence. The target antigen is unknown. The repertoire was sequenced with immunoSEQ multiplex PCR; TCRdb's copy has only in-frame clones and lacks some. Seen here are more than 110,000 clones, about nine tenths observed once, and the top ten hold roughly 3.1%. This CDR3 has 12 amino acids. The germline V gene has CDR1 SGHTA and CDR2 FQGNSA. V lost 1 base to trimming and J lost 3 bases, with 4 bases between them. The sample comes from a study of T cell responses to AZD1222 COVID-19 vaccine. Overall study findings and caveats: Vaccine-related CD4 TCRs covered spike, predominating at 160-218 and 743-854.

This receptor was identified in an adult in good health. The V and J genes are TRBV7-2 and TRBJ2-7, with D hard to call. Sequencing used peripheral blood, obtained on day 0 of AZD1222 vaccination. CDR3 region: CASSLVFYEQYF. The CDR3 DNA is TGTGCCAGCAGCTTAGTTTTCTACGAGCAGTACTTC.